Below, one T cell receptor (beta chain) is given with its context. Its antigen is unidentified. Germline V gene data show CDR1 as MNHEY and CDR2 as SMNVEV (reference sequence). This CDR3 contains 19 residues. With V trimmed by 4 bases and J by 10 bases, 25 bases remained unmatched. Every subset had its genomic DNA shared out evenly among several immunoSEQ plates. TCRdb keeps only in-frame clones here, not all; method: immunoSEQ multiplex PCR. The repertoire holds over 2 million clones, over 85% seen once, with around 1.1% in the top ten. CD8 cells regarded as naive lacked CD45RO, were positively chosen for CCR7, and omitted terminally differentiated effector memory CD45RA+ cells. These data are taken from a study of shared clonotypes between healthy human individuals. The study, taken as a whole, reports: Among donors, the sharing of clonotypes was expected to be influenced by sequencing depth.

Sequencing used naive CD8+ T cells sorted from blood. J is TRBJ2-1 and V is TRBV27; 7 positions agree with TRBD2. The sequence was collected from a man in his late teens or twenties in good health. The DNA for the CDR3 is TGTGCCAGCAGTTCTCCTCTAAGGCCTAGCGGTCCCCCCGAGAACGAGCAGTTCTTC. Its protein product is CASSSPLRPSGPPENEQFF.